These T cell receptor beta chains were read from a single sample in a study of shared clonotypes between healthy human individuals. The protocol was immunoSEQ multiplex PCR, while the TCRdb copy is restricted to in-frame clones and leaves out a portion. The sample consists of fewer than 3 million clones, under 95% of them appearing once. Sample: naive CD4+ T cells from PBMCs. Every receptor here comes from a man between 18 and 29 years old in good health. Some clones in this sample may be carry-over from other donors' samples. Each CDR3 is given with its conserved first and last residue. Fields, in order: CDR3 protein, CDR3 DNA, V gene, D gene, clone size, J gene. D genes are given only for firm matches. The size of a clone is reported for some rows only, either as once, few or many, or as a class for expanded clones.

CDR3aa: CASSRRAIGTINEQYF
CDR3nt: TGTGCCAGCAGTCGCAGGGCCATAGGAACTATCAACGAGCAGTACTTC
v_gene: TRBV27
d_gene: -
abundance: -
j_gene: TRBJ2-7

CDR3aa: CASSFSERQGVQYF
CDR3nt: TGTGCCAGCAGCTTTTCTGAACGGCAGGGAGTGCAGTATTTT
v_gene: TRBV7-9
d_gene: -
abundance: -
j_gene: TRBJ2-3

CDR3aa: CASSLGPNQPQHF
CDR3nt: TGCGCCAGCAGCTTGGGTCCCAATCAGCCCCAGCATTTT
v_gene: TRBV5-1
d_gene: -
abundance: -
j_gene: TRBJ1-5

CDR3aa: CASSLALDYNNEQFFGPGTVF
CDR3nt: -
v_gene: TRBV7-7
d_gene: -
abundance: -
j_gene: TRBJ2-1

CDR3aa: CASSLRVSGNGAKNIQYF
CDR3nt: TGTGCCAGCAGCTTAAGGGTTAGCGGGAATGGGGCCAAAAACATTCAGTACTTC
v_gene: TRBV7-9
d_gene: TRBD2
abundance: -
j_gene: TRBJ2-4

CDR3aa: CASSSGTSGPSRYNEQFF
CDR3nt: TGTGCCAGCAGCTCAGGGACTAGCGGGCCTTCCCGATACAATGAGCAGTTCTTC
v_gene: TRBV11-3
d_gene: TRBD2
abundance: -
j_gene: TRBJ2-1

CDR3aa: CASSRDQGRGNTEAFF
CDR3nt: TGCGCCAGCAGCCGTGACCAGGGAAGAGGGAATACTGAAGCTTTCTTT
v_gene: TRBV5-1
d_gene: -
abundance: -
j_gene: TRBJ1-1

CDR3aa: CASRTGGLAGSEQYF
CDR3nt: TGTGCCAGCAGAACTGGGGGACTAGCGGGCTCCGAGCAGTACTTC
v_gene: TRBV28
d_gene: TRBD2
abundance: -
j_gene: TRBJ2-7

CDR3aa: CASSFGRDTMNTEAFF
CDR3nt: TGTGCCAGCAGTTTCGGCCGTGACACCATGAACACTGAAGCTTTCTTT
v_gene: TRBV27
d_gene: -
abundance: -
j_gene: TRBJ1-1

CDR3aa: CASSYRGGDRSYSNQPQHF
CDR3nt: TGTGCCAGTAGCTACAGAGGGGGGGACAGAAGTTATAGCAATCAGCCCCAGCATTTT
v_gene: TRBV19
d_gene: TRBD1
abundance: once
j_gene: TRBJ1-5

CDR3aa: CASSQSGSRSYEQYF
CDR3nt: TGCGCCAGCAGCCAAAGCGGGAGTCGGTCCTACGAGCAGTACTTC
v_gene: TRBV4-1
d_gene: TRBD2
abundance: -
j_gene: TRBJ2-7

CDR3aa: CAWSKTPTYWGLDQPQHF
CDR3nt: TGTGCCTGGAGTAAAACCCCAACCTACTGGGGGCTAGATCAGCCCCAGCATTTT
v_gene: TRBV30
d_gene: -
abundance: -
j_gene: TRBJ1-5

CDR3aa: CASSQGLAGGTDTQYF
CDR3nt: TGTGCCAGCAGTCAAGGACTAGCGGGGGGCACAGATACGCAGTATTTT
v_gene: TRBV7-3
d_gene: TRBD2
abundance: -
j_gene: TRBJ2-3

CDR3aa: CASSPWGREKLFF
CDR3nt: TGTGCCAGCAGCCCGTGGGGAAGGGAAAAACTGTTTTTT
v_gene: TRBV5-5
d_gene: -
abundance: -
j_gene: TRBJ1-4

CDR3aa: CASSLIWAGSEELFF
CDR3nt: TGCGCCAGCAGCTTGATCTGGGCGGGATCGGAGGAGCTGTTTTTT
v_gene: TRBV5-1
d_gene: -
abundance: -
j_gene: TRBJ2-2

CDR3aa: CASSESGARTDTQYF
CDR3nt: TGTGCCAGCAGTGAAAGCGGGGCCCGCACAGATACGCAGTATTTT
v_gene: TRBV6-1
d_gene: TRBD2
abundance: -
j_gene: TRBJ2-3

CDR3aa: CASSLFFGSTGELFF
CDR3nt: TGCGCCAGCAGCCTCTTTTTTGGGAGCACCGGGGAGCTGTTTTTT
v_gene: TRBV4-1
d_gene: -
abundance: -
j_gene: TRBJ2-2

CDR3aa: CASSLGDYGYTF
CDR3nt: TGTGCCAGCAGCCTTGGGGACTATGGCTACACCTTC
v_gene: TRBV28
d_gene: -
abundance: -
j_gene: TRBJ1-2

CDR3aa: CASGGTSQSDTQYF
CDR3nt: TGCGCCAGCGGCGGGACTAGTCAGTCAGATACGCAGTATTTT
v_gene: TRBV5-1
d_gene: TRBD2
abundance: -
j_gene: TRBJ2-3

CDR3aa: CASSVAGVGQIHF
CDR3nt: TGTGCCAGCAGCGTAGCCGGGGTCGGACAGATCCATTTT
v_gene: TRBV9
d_gene: -
abundance: -
j_gene: TRBJ1-5

CDR3aa: CASSLGLAGGPGNTQYF
CDR3nt: TGTGCCAGCAGCTTAGGACTAGCGGGAGGGCCGGGGAATACGCAGTATTTT
v_gene: TRBV7-3
d_gene: TRBD2
abundance: -
j_gene: TRBJ2-3

CDR3aa: CASSLVGSGANVLTF
CDR3nt: TGTGCCAGCAGCTTAGTAGGATCCGGGGCCAACGTCCTGACTTTC
v_gene: TRBV7-9
d_gene: -
abundance: -
j_gene: TRBJ2-6

CDR3aa: CASTRVTDTQYF
CDR3nt: TGTGCCAGCACCCGTGTAACAGATACGCAGTATTTT
v_gene: TRBV2
d_gene: -
abundance: -
j_gene: TRBJ2-3

CDR3aa: CASRTGTSGSTETQYF
CDR3nt: TGTGCCAGTAGGACCGGGACTAGCGGGAGCACAGAGACCCAGTACTTC
v_gene: TRBV19
d_gene: TRBD2
abundance: -
j_gene: TRBJ2-5

CDR3aa: CASSLLGGNNEQFF
CDR3nt: TGTGCCAGCAGTTTACTGGGGGGAAACAATGAGCAGTTCTTC
v_gene: TRBV5-4
d_gene: -
abundance: -
j_gene: TRBJ2-1

CDR3aa: CASSTLSNTEAFF
CDR3nt: TGTGCCAGCAGTACGCTCAGCAACACTGAAGCTTTCTTT
v_gene: TRBV7-3
d_gene: -
abundance: -
j_gene: TRBJ1-1

CDR3aa: CASSLSASGKVGGGEQFF
CDR3nt: TGTGCCAGCAGTTTATCCGCTAGCGGGAAGGTGGGAGGAGGTGAGCAGTTCTTC
v_gene: TRBV27
d_gene: TRBD2
abundance: -
j_gene: TRBJ2-1

CDR3aa: CAIRDRGDAGELFF
CDR3nt: TGTGCCATCCGGGACAGGGGGGACGCCGGGGAGCTGTTTTTT
v_gene: TRBV19
d_gene: TRBD1
abundance: once
j_gene: TRBJ2-2

CDR3aa: CASSPNGLGQGGNGELFF
CDR3nt: TGTGCCAGCAGCCCGAATGGTCTAGGACAGGGGGGGAACGGGGAGCTGTTTTTT
v_gene: TRBV7-7
d_gene: TRBD1
abundance: once
j_gene: TRBJ2-2

CDR3aa: CASSPVTGGYNEQFF
CDR3nt: TGTGCCAGCAGCCCTGTCACAGGGGGCTACAATGAGCAGTTCTTC
v_gene: TRBV7-2
d_gene: TRBD1
abundance: -
j_gene: TRBJ2-1

CDR3aa: CASSYSQGAGEKLFF
CDR3nt: TGTGCCAGCAGTTACTCCCAGGGGGCCGGGGAAAAACTGTTTTTT
v_gene: TRBV6-6
d_gene: TRBD1
abundance: -
j_gene: TRBJ1-4

CDR3aa: CASIAGQLYGYTF
CDR3nt: TGTGCCAGCATCGCTGGACAGCTATATGGCTACACCTTC
v_gene: TRBV6-1
d_gene: -
abundance: -
j_gene: TRBJ1-2

CDR3aa: CASSFGLAGGPYEQYF
CDR3nt: TGTGCCAGCAGTTTCGGACTAGCGGGAGGCCCCTACGAGCAGTACTTC
v_gene: TRBV28
d_gene: TRBD2
abundance: -
j_gene: TRBJ2-7

CDR3aa: CASSPPSQGHYEQYF
CDR3nt: TGTGCCAGCTCACCCCCCTCCCAGGGTCACTACGAGCAGTACTTC
v_gene: TRBV18
d_gene: -
abundance: once
j_gene: TRBJ2-7

CDR3aa: CASSFSGIVHEQYF
CDR3nt: TGTGCCAGCAGCTTTTCGGGGATTGTCCACGAGCAGTACTTC
v_gene: TRBV11-2
d_gene: -
abundance: -
j_gene: TRBJ2-7

CDR3aa: CASTILAGVGNEQFF
CDR3nt: TGTGCCAGCACCATACTAGCGGGAGTGGGAAATGAGCAGTTCTTC
v_gene: TRBV27
d_gene: TRBD2
abundance: -
j_gene: TRBJ2-1

CDR3aa: CASSDGGLVPEQFF
CDR3nt: TGCGCCAGCAGTGATGGGGGACTAGTGCCTGAGCAGTTCTTC
v_gene: TRBV10-1
d_gene: TRBD2
abundance: -
j_gene: TRBJ2-1

CDR3aa: CASSPPGTTDTQYF
CDR3nt: TGTGCCAGCTCACCACCCGGGACCACAGATACGCAGTATTTT
v_gene: TRBV18
d_gene: -
abundance: -
j_gene: TRBJ2-3

CDR3aa: CASSLGWGTYEQYF
CDR3nt: TGCGCCAGCAGCTTGGGGTGGGGGACCTACGAGCAGTACTTC
v_gene: TRBV5-1
d_gene: -
abundance: -
j_gene: TRBJ2-7

CDR3aa: CAYATGVGSPLHF
CDR3nt: TGTGCCTATGCGACAGGGGTGGGCTCACCCCTCCACTTT
v_gene: TRBV30
d_gene: TRBD1
abundance: once
j_gene: TRBJ1-6

CDR3aa: CASSSQGHTEAFF
CDR3nt: TGTGCCAGCAGCTCCCAAGGGCACACTGAAGCTTTCTTT
v_gene: TRBV7-8
d_gene: -
abundance: -
j_gene: TRBJ1-1

CDR3aa: CASSLLGQVEYEQYF
CDR3nt: TGCGCCAGCAGCTTGTTGGGACAGGTGGAGTACGAGCAGTACTTC
v_gene: TRBV5-1
d_gene: TRBD1
abundance: -
j_gene: TRBJ2-7

CDR3aa: CASSQDGRQMGEQFF
CDR3nt: TGTGCCAGCAGCCAAGACGGACGGCAGATGGGTGAGCAGTTCTTC
v_gene: TRBV7-2
d_gene: -
abundance: -
j_gene: TRBJ2-1

CDR3aa: CASRESLQGNTEAFF
CDR3nt: TGTGCCAGCAGGGAATCCTTACAGGGGAACACTGAAGCTTTCTTT
v_gene: TRBV9
d_gene: -
abundance: -
j_gene: TRBJ1-1

CDR3aa: CASSLTSGQKGTQYF
CDR3nt: TGTGCCAGCAGCCTGACTAGCGGTCAAAAAGGGACCCAGTACTTC
v_gene: TRBV7-2
d_gene: TRBD2
abundance: -
j_gene: TRBJ2-5

CDR3aa: CAWSVWRGTDTQYF
CDR3nt: TGTGCCTGGAGTGTATGGCGGGGGACAGATACGCAGTATTTT
v_gene: TRBV30
d_gene: TRBD2
abundance: -
j_gene: TRBJ2-3

CDR3aa: CSASGGSYEQYF
CDR3nt: TGCAGCGCTTCAGGGGGGTCCTACGAGCAGTACTTC
v_gene: TRBV29-1
d_gene: -
abundance: -
j_gene: TRBJ2-7

CDR3aa: CASSPTDADTEAFF
CDR3nt: TGTGCCAGCTCACCGACGGACGCAGACACTGAAGCTTTCTTT
v_gene: TRBV18
d_gene: -
abundance: -
j_gene: TRBJ1-1